The next 7 T cell receptor beta chains were all read from a single sample in a study of blood T cell repertoires in COVID-19. Clones were read by immunoSEQ multiplex PCR, and TCRdb kept only the in-frame ones, dropping some. Among fewer than 200,000 clones listed, roughly nine tenths were seen once. Sequenced: peripheral blood. These receptors originate from a man aged 18 to 30 who had recovered from COVID-19.

A single count supports this clone. The rearrangement links TRBV3-1 (or the pseudogene TRBV3-2) to TRBJ1-5; D remains unclear. The CDR3 runs to 14 residues. The germline gives CDR1 LGHDT, CDR2 YNNKEL (reference sequence). V lost 3 bases to trimming and J lost 7 bases, with 13 bases between them. CDR3: CASSQVWSGQPQHF. As DNA, the CDR3 is TGTGCCAGCAGCCAGGTCTGGTCGGGGCAGCCCCAGCATTTT.

This rearrangement joins TRBV18 to TRBJ2-1, with 7 positions matching TRBD1. The trim removed 6 bases at V and 8 bases at J, leaving 4 bases unmatched. Looked up from germline, CDR1 is KGHSH and CDR2 is LQKENI. The CDR3 has 12 amino acids. The CDR3 DNA sequence: TGTGCCAGCTCTCAAACAGGGGATGAGCAGTTCTTC. It yields the protein CASSQTGDEQFF. Variable domain in full (rest from reference TRBV18 and TRBJ2-1): NAGVMQNPRHLVRRRGQEARLRCSPMKGHSHVYWYRQLPEEGLKFMVYLQKENIIDESGMPKERFSAEFPKEGPSILRIQQVVRGDSAAYFCASSQTGDEQFFGPGTRLTVL.

V and J are TRBV6-5 and TRBJ2-6, with D possibly TRBD2 on 5 matching bases. The CDR3 length is 15 residues. Trimming pared 7 bases from V and 0 bases from J, leaving 10 bases between. From germline, CDR1 is MNHEY and CDR2 SVGAGI. The CDR3 reads CASNPRDSGANVLTF. The DNA of the CDR3 is TGTGCCAGCAATCCCCGGGACTCTGGGGCCAACGTCCTGACTTTC.

The rearrangement joins TRBV14 to TRBJ2-2; TRBD2 is a possible D gene (5 bases). Trimming shortened V by 2 bases and J by 5 bases, and 12 bases separated the two germline ends. CDR1 is SGHDN and CDR2 is FVKESK in the germline V gene. CDR3 size: 15 residues. CDR3 in DNA: TGTGCCAGCAGCCAAAGTTCGGGGAATACCGGGGAGCTGTTTTTT. Protein: CASSQSSGNTGELFF.

The chain has TRBV13 and TRBJ2-1, with 7 bases lining up with TRBD2. Per the germline V gene, CDR1 is PRHDT and CDR2 is FYEKMQ (reference sequence). J gave up 8 bases and V 5 bases, and 9 bases lay outside the gene matches. This CDR3 is 14 amino acids long. In nucleotides, the CDR3 is TGTGCCAGCAGCACCCTGACTAGCCACTATGAGCAGTTCTTC. Its translation is CASSTLTSHYEQFF.

This clone was seen many times. V usage is TRBV4-1 and J usage is TRBJ2-7, with D possibly TRBD2 on 5 matching bases. The CDR3 runs 13 residues. The germline V gene has CDR1 MGHRA and CDR2 YSYEKL. The V gene lost 0 bases and the J gene lost 5 bases, with 8 bases spanning the gap. CDR3 sequence: CASSQEEVHEQYF. The CDR3 DNA reads TGCGCCAGCAGCCAAGAGGAGGTCCACGAGCAGTACTTC.

The chain couples TRBV4-3 to TRBJ2-7; 10 bases map to TRBD2. The V segment lost 4 bases and the J segment 4 bases; nucleotides outside the gene matches: 7. The CDR3 totals 15 residues. Germline loops: CDR1 LGHNA, CDR2 YSLEER. The CDR3 coding sequence is TGCGCCAGCAGCCCGTCTAGCGGGAGTGAGTACGAGCAGTACTTC. This sequence encodes CASSPSSGSEYEQYF.